This T cell receptor (beta chain) was sequenced for a study of T cells in localized non-small cell lung cancer (dated by TCRdb to about 2020). Regarding the research as a whole: Comparing tumors with uninvolved tumor-adjacent lungs, the study looked at the T cell repertoires of fewer than 250 patients with early-stage NSCLC. NSCLC patients had a mean age of roughly 64 years, and fewer than 150 were male and about a hundred female. All 230 or so NSCLC patients in the cohort were treatment-naive and had localized lung tumors that were resected. General conclusions and limits of the study: Because the study design was exploratory, TCR variables were selected using unadjusted p-values without false-discovery rate correction. Because multi-region tumor sequencing was not done, intratumor heterogeneity could not be ruled out. Of the top 100 tumor clones, a median of roughly 53 were detected in paired uninvolved adjacent lung; roughly 29 were also among that lung's top 100. Higher T cell density in blood was associated with longer overall survival, whereas higher clonality in adjacent lung was associated with shorter survival. Uninvolved tumor-adjacent lung showed the highest T cell clonality, higher than tumor, which suggests more focused antigenic responses in the uninvolved tumor-adjacent lung.

CDR1 MNHNS and CDR2 SASEGT are derived from the germline V gene. Measured from the cysteine to the phenylalanine, the CDR3 is 12 residues long. CDR3 DNA is the only sequence kept; it has 36 bases, read in frame from the first base. Trimming takes 7 bases from V and 2 bases from J, and the germline ends sit 5 bases apart. At diagnosis, tumor, uninvolved tumor-adjacent lung and peripheral blood were collected and then preserved as a mix of FFPE and fresh-frozen material. For TCR repertoire profiling, the blood samples were analyzed as peripheral blood mononuclear cells. As for this clone: Its antigen is still unknown. No clone much larger than this one lies a single base away; base qualities are absent.

TCR beta CDR3 regions were sequenced from DNA using the immunoSEQ Assay. Concerning the study's data processing: T cell density was computed as TCR beta template counts normalized to usable DNA estimated by amplifying housekeeping genes. The preseqR package was used to estimate richness by extrapolating to 400,000 templates for PBMC samples and to 120,000 templates for tissue samples. Clonality was defined by subtracting Pielou's evenness from one. To identify tissue-enriched TCRs, differential abundance testing was run on productive amino-acid clonotypes with a minimum total count of 5 and an alpha of 0.1. The Jaccard Index and the Morisita Overlap Index were used to measure repertoire overlap between compartments. GLIPH clustered TCR beta CDR3s with public tetramer-defined viral CDR3s; viral motifs required at least three viral sequences plus V-gene enrichment. TCRdb re-hosts the immuneACCESS table, in-frame sequences only. Its copies lack some clones; in the studies checked, an unresolved V gene accounts for under half of them, and the cause for the rest is not known. V and J calls and clone size are copied from that table; D and trimming were computed from the DNA. The sample contains roughly 86,000 clones, approximately 85% of them found a single time. Approximately 3% of the sample is held by the ten biggest clonotypes.

The chain uses TRBV6-1 and TRBJ2-2, with the D gene call left open. This receptor was taken from a man between 40 and 69 years old with stage I lung adenocarcinoma. The sequencing used peripheral blood, collected before any cancer treatment. At the DNA level, the sequence is TGTGCCAGCAACCATAACACCGGGGAGCTGTTTTTT. This translates into CASNHNTGELFF.